The T cell receptor (beta chain) described here comes from a study of T cell changes during pregnancy in multiple sclerosis. This clone has a handful of counts. Generated by immunoSEQ multiplex PCR, the TCRdb table keeps only in-frame clones and is missing some. The data contain tens of thousands of clones, 91% of them singletons. The receptor's source is a female donor in good health, enrolled as a control in a pregnancy study. The sequenced sample was peripheral blood, obtained in the third trimester of pregnancy.

Here the CDR3 DNA reads TGCGCCAGCAGCAGACAGGGGGACACTGAAGCTTTCTTT. It yields the protein CASSRQGDTEAFF. The gene calls are TRBV5-1 and TRBJ1-1, with 9 bases aligning to TRBD1. The trim removed 4 bases at V and 3 bases at J, leaving 1 base unmatched. CDR1 and CDR2 (germline): SGHRS, YFSETQ. This CDR3 has 13 amino acids.